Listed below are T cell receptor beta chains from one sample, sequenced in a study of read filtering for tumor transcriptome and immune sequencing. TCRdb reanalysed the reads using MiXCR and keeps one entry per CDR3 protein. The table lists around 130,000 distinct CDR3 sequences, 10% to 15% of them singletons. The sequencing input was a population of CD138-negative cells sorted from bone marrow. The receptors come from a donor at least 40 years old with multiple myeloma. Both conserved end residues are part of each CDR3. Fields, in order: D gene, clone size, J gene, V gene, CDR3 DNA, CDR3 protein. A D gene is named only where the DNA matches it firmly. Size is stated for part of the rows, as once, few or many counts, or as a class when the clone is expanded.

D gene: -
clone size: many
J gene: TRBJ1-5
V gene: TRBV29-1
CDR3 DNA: TGCAGCGTTGTGGACAGAAATAGCAATCAGCCCCAGCATTTT
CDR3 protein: CSVVDRNSNQPQHF

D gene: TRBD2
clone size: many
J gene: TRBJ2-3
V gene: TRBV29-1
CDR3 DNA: TGCAGCGTTGGACTAGCAACCACAGATACGCAGTATTTT
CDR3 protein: CSVGLATTDTQYF

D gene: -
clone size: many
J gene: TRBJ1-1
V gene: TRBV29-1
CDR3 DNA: TGCAGCGTCGCTGACCGCAGTGAAGCTTTCTTT
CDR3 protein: CSVADRSEAFF

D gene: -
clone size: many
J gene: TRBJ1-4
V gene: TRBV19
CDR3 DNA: TGTGCCAGTAGACGAAATGAAAAACTGTTTTTT
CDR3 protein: CASRRNEKLFF

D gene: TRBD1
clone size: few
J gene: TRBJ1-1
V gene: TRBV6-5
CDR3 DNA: TGTGCCAGCAGTTACTCGAGGACAGGGGGCCGGAACGCTGAAGCTTTCTTT
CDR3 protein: CASSYSRTGGRNAEAFF

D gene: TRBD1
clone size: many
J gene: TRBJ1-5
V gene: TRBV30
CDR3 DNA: TGTGCCTGGAGTCTCGACAGGGCTCAGCCCCAGCATTTT
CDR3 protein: CAWSLDRAQPQHF

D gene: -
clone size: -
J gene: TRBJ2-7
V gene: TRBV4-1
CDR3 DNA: TGCGCCAGCAGCCAACCCTCGGACTTAGACTACGAGCAGTACTTC
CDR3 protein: CASSQPSDLDYEQYF

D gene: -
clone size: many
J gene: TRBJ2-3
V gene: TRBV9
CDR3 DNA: TGTGCCAGCAGCTCTCGGGCCGATACGCAGTATTTT
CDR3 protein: CASSSRADTQYF

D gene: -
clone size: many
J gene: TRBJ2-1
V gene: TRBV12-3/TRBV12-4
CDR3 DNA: TGTGCCAGCACCCCCCGGACGACCAACAATGAGCAGTTCTTC
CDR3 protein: CASTPRTTNNEQFF

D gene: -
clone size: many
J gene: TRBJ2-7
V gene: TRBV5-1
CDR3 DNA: TGCGCCAGCAAGGCGGACGGGGGGCGAGACTACGAGCAGTACTTC
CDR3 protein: CASKADGGRDYEQYF

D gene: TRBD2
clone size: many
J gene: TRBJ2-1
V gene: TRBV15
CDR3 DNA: TGTGCCACCAGCAGAGATGGCGGCGGGAGGCAGTTCTTC
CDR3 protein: CATSRDGGGRQFF

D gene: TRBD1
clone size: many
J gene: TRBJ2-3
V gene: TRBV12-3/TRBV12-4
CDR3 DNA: TGTGCCAGCAGTACGACAGGGGGCCCAGATACGCAGTATTTT
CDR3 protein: CASSTTGGPDTQYF

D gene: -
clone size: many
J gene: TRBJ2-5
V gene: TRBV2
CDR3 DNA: TGTGCCAGCAGTGAGCAGGGGGGACAAGAGACCCAGTACTTC
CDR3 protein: CASSEQGGQETQYF

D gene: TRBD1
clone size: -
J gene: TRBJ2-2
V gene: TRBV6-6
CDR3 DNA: TGTGCCAGCAGTACAGACAGGGACACCGGGGAGCTGTTTTTT
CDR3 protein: CASSTDRDTGELFF

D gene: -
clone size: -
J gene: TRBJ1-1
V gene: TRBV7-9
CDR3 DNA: TGTGCCAGCAGCCCCGGGACGGACTTCAAAGAAGCTTTCTTT
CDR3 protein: CASSPGTDFKEAFF